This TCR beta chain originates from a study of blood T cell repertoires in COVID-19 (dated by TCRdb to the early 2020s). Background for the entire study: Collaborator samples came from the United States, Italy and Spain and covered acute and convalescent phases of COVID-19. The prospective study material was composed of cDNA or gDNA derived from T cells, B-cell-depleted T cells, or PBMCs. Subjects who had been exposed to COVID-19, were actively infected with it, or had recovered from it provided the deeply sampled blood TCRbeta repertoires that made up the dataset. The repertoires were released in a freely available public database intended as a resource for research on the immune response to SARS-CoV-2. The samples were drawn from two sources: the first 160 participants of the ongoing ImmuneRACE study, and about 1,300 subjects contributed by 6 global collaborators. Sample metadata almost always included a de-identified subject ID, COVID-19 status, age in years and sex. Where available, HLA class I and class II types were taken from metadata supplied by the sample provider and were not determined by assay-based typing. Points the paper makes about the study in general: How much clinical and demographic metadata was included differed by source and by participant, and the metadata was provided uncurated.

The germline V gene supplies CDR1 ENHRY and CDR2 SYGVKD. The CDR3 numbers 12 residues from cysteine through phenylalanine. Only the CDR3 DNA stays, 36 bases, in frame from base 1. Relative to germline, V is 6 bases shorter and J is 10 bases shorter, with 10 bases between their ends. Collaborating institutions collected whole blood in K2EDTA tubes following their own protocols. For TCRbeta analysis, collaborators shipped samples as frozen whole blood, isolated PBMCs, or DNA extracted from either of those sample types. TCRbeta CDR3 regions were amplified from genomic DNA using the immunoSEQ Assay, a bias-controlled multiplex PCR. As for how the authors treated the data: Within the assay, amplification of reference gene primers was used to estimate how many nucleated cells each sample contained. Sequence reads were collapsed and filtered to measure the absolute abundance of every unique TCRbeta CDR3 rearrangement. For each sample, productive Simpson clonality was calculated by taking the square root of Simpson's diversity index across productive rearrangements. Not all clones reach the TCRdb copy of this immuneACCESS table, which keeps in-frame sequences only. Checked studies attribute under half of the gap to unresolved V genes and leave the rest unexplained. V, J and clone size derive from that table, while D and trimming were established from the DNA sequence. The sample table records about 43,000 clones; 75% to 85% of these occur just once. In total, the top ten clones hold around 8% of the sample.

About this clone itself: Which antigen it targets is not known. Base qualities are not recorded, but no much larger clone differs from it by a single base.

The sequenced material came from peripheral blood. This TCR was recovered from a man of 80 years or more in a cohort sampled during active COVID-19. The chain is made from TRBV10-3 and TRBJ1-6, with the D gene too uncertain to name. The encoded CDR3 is CAISGSGSPLHF. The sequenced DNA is TGTGCCATCAGCGGGTCTGGATCACCCCTCCACTTT.